This TCR beta chain was found in a study of CD8 T cells in ankylosing spondylitis (dated by TCRdb to 2017 to 2019). General notes on the study: To find TCR variants linked to disease, the study profiled T cell receptor beta repertoires in ankylosing spondylitis patients and healthy donors. In total, the full study cohort was made up of roughly 110 healthy donors and 25 or so ankylosing spondylitis patients. Peripheral blood samples were taken, and synovial fluid was additionally collected from ankylosing spondylitis patients. General conclusions and limits of the study: Blood from ankylosing spondylitis patients appeared to be characterized by a TCR beta motif made up of several highly homologous amino acid variants. The disease-linked clones showed a CD8+ phenotype and occurred at relatively low frequencies in peripheral blood. Some TCR beta motif variants had previously been reported in synovial fluid and blood of reactive arthritis patients, which suggested common disease-initiation mechanisms. According to the report, matched synovial fluid samples from ankylosing spondylitis patients were significantly enriched for the disease-linked clones.

In its sample, this clonotype was seen a few times. The clone's antigen remains unknown. No much larger clone exists at a distance of one base, and base qualities are not known. The run used an Illumina HiSeq 2500. Quantitative 5'-RACE with molecular barcodes was used to prepare TCR beta libraries. In the original analysis: To identify disease-linked TCR variants, a new computational method was used, one built on a probabilistic model of VDJ rearrangement. TCRdb itself trimmed the public reads at Q25 with fastp, ran MiXCR and retained productive beta chains. Each entry merges the rows of one CDR3 protein and shows their most common DNA and genes. The authors' filters were not applied to this entry. The sample has some 220,000 distinct CDR3 sequences on record, roughly 8.2% of them singletons. The ten largest clonotypes hold around 4.4% of the sample. Sequenced: blood, either unsorted or a sorted T cell fraction (not recorded which). This TCR derives from a female donor with ankylosing spondylitis or in good health (not recorded which).

The CDR3 corresponds to CASSERVVNTEAFF. The sequenced DNA is TGTGCCAGCAGTGAACGGGTGGTGAACACTGAAGCTTTCTTT. This receptor chain uses TRBV6-1 and TRBJ1-1; no D gene call is confident. The V end loses 2 bases and the J end loses 0 bases, and a stretch of 7 bases separates them. CDR1 MNHNS and CDR2 SASEGT were looked up in the germline V gene. Measured from the cysteine to the phenylalanine, the CDR3 is 14 residues long. The sequence is cut down to CDR3 DNA, 42 bases in frame from base 1.